This entry concerns a single TCR beta chain. The antigen is undetermined. The data were obtained in a study of brain T cells in children with intractable seizures. The CDR3 has 17 amino acids. Per germline, CDR1 SGHVS and CDR2 FQNEAQ. V lost 5 bases, J lost 2 bases, and 15 bases stayed unmatched. Study-level results: Patients' HCMV serostatus was unknown; virus specificity rests on CDR3 similarity alone. Clones missing pre-surgery may reflect undersampling of that blood sample.

The assay was immunoSEQ multiplex PCR, and TCRdb's table has in-frame clones only and misses some. The repertoire holds about 350,000 clones, with roughly 92% as singletons. This sample's time point: blood from clinic visit 5 months post-surgery; TSC patient then seizure free. Patients received at least one anti-epileptic drug before surgery. The material sequenced was peripheral blood, taken less than 6 months after surgery. The V call is TRBV7-8, the J call TRBJ2-7; TRBD2 aligns across 7 bases. The origin of this receptor is a boy younger than two with tuberous sclerosis and intractable seizures. DNA for the CDR3: TGTGCCAGCAGCCGATCCTCGGCCGCGGGAGTACCCTACGAGCAGTACTTC. It encodes CASSRSSAAGVPYEQYF. The whole variable domain, filled in from reference TRBV7-8 and TRBJ2-7, reads GAGVSQSPRYKVAKRGQDVALRCDPISGHVSLFWYQQALGQGPEFLTYFQNEAQLDKSGLPSDRFFAERPEGSVSTLKIQRTQQEDSAVYLCASSRSSAAGVPYEQYFGPGTRLTVT.